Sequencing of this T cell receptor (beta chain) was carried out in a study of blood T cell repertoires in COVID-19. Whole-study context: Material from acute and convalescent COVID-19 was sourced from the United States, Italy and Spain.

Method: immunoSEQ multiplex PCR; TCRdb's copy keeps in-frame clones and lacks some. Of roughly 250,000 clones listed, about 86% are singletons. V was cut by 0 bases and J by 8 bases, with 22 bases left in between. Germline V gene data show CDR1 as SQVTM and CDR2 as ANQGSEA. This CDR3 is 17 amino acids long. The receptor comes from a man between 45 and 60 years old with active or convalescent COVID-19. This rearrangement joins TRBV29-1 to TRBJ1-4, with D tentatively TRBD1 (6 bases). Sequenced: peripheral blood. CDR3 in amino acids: CSVEDRAGARGEEKLFF. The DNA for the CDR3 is TGCAGCGTTGAAGATCGGGCGGGGGCGAGGGGAGAGGAAAAACTGTTTTTT.